Listed here are 25 T cell receptor beta chains from one sample, sequenced in a study of technical replicates of blood from a handful of donors (dated by TCRdb to 2016 to 2017). Libraries came from the immunoSEQ multiplex PCR assay. This immuneACCESS table, as held by TCRdb, lists in-frame sequences with V and J called but not all clones. Of the missing ones, under half trace to an unresolved V gene in checked studies; the others have no known cause. For this sample there are 76,000 or so clones; about 91% appear just once. 0.25% of the sample goes to the ten largest clones. Input material: T cells isolated from PBMCs. The receptors were sampled from a human donor in good health.

The chain links TRBV6-1 to TRBJ2-3, with D perhaps given as TRBD1 or TRBD2 (5 bases each). CDR1 is MNHNS, CDR2 SASEGT, per germline. The CDR3 has 14 amino acids. V dropped 8 bases and J dropped 3 bases, with 15 bases sitting between them. In DNA form, the CDR3 reads TGTGCCAGCGGTGGGGGAGTTGGTACAGATACGCAGTATTTT. This translates into CASGGGVGTDTQYF.

The chain couples TRBV5-8 to TRBJ1-2; 9 positions agree with TRBD1. The germline V gene encodes CDR1 SGHTS and CDR2 YDEGEE. The CDR3 length is 15 residues. V shed 4 bases, J shed 8 bases, and the junction held 12 bases outside the gene matches. The CDR3 spells CASSLPGQGRYGYTF. CDR3 coding DNA: TGTGCCAGCAGCCTACCGGGACAGGGTCGGTACGGCTACACCTTC.

In DNA form, the CDR3 reads TGTGCCTGGAGTGTTCCGACGGGGTATGGCTACACCTTC. It specifies CAWSVPTGYGYTF. This chain joins TRBV30 and TRBJ1-2, with D hard to call. CDR1 GTSNPN and CDR2 SVGIG come from the germline V gene (reference sequence). The CDR3 sequence is 13 residues long. V shed 0 bases and J shed 5 bases, with 10 bases lying between them.

The rearrangement links TRBV6-5 to TRBJ1-1, with TRBD1 matching 9 bases. The CDR3 runs to 16 residues. Germline CDR1 and CDR2: MNHEY and SVGAGI. The junction had 9 bases not matched to a gene; V was cut back by 2 bases and J by 5 bases. DNA of the CDR3: TGTGCCAGCAGTTACGGCGGGACAGGGTTCGTGACTGAAGCTTTCTTT. Translated, it gives CASSYGGTGFVTEAFF.

This clone showed up just once. This chain links TRBV6-5 with TRBJ1-6, with D possibly TRBD1 on 6 matching bases. Germline CDR1 reads MNHEY; CDR2 reads SVGAGI. The CDR3 loop spans 16 amino acids. V lost 4 bases and J 7 bases, leaving 17 bases between the germline ends. In DNA form, the CDR3 reads TGTGCCAGCAGTTCCCGGGACATCCTCATCAATTCACCCCTCCACTTT. It is translated as CASSSRDILINSPLHF.

The V gene is TRBV9, the J gene TRBJ2-7; the D gene is possibly TRBD1 (6 bases). Trimming stripped 3 bases from V and 5 bases from J, with 18 bases between. The CDR3 is 15 residues long. Germline V lookup: CDR1 SGDLS, CDR2 YYNGEE. The DNA of the CDR3 is TGTGCCAGCAGCGCCCGACAGGCCCCTGCCAACGAGCAGTACTTC. Residues: CASSARQAPANEQYF.

V is TRBV27 and J is TRBJ1-5, with a possible D match to TRBD1 (5 bases). The ends were cut back, 2 bases at V and 4 bases at J, with 9 bases in the middle. Germline CDR1 is MNHEY and CDR2 is SMNVEV (reference sequence). The CDR3 runs 14 residues. CDR3 nucleotide sequence: TGTGCCAGCAGTTTAGGGGGGACTAATCAGCCCCAGCATTTT. It translates to CASSLGGTNQPQHF.

The gene calls are TRBV13 and TRBJ2-1; 7 positions match TRBD1. Germline V gives CDR1 PRHDT, CDR2 FYEKMQ (reference sequence). V lost 5 bases and J lost 6; bases outside the gene matches: 7. The CDR3 covers 14 residues. CDR3 in amino acids: CASSPPTGINEQFF. The CDR3 region has the DNA TGTGCCAGCAGCCCCCCGACAGGGATCAATGAGCAGTTCTTC.

This clone was seen just once. The chain combines TRBV6-5 with TRBJ2-7; 7 nucleotides agree with TRBD1. J lost 2 bases, V lost 6 bases, and 4 bases had no gene match. Germline V gene sequence: CDR1 MNHEY, CDR2 SVGAGI. This CDR3 is 13 amino acids long. For the CDR3, the DNA is TGTGCCAGCAGACCACAGGGGACCTACGAGCAGTACTTC. Protein product: CASRPQGTYEQYF.

The table lists this clone with a count of one. The chain carries TRBV11-3 and TRBJ2-5; D is possibly TRBD2 (6 bases). The germline CDR1 and CDR2 sequences are SGHNT and YENEEA. Trimming cost V 7 bases and J 2 bases, with 17 bases left between them. The length of the CDR3 is 15 residues. The DNA of the CDR3 is TGTGCCAGCACCAAAGGAGGCGGGATTCAAGAGACCCAGTACTTC. Amino acid sequence: CASTKGGGIQETQYF.

The chain combines TRBV11-2 with TRBJ2-7, with 10 bases fitting TRBD2. Germline CDR1 SGHAT, CDR2 FQNNGV. CDR3 length equals 15 residues. The trim removed 6 bases at V and 2 bases at J, leaving 7 bases unmatched. CDR3 sequence: CASRPGLADTYEQYF. Written as DNA, the CDR3 is TGTGCCAGCAGACCAGGACTAGCGGATACCTACGAGCAGTACTTC.

This chain uses TRBV13 with TRBJ2-3; D call uncertain. The V and J ends lost 4 bases and 3 bases respectively, with 8 bases between them. The CDR3 is made up of 13 amino acids. Germline CDR1 reads PRHDT; CDR2 reads FYEKMQ (reference sequence). The CDR3 bases are TGTGCCAGCAGCTACGAAACAACAGATACGCAGTATTTT. It yields the protein CASSYETTDTQYF. The whole variable domain, filled in from reference TRBV13 and TRBJ2-3, reads AAGVIQSPRHLIKEKRETATLKCYPIPRHDTVYWYQQGPGQDPQFLISFYEKMQSDKGSIPDRFSAQQFSDYHSELNMSSLELGDSALYFCASSYETTDTQYFGPGTRLTVL.

This clone has just a few counts. As DNA, the CDR3 is TGTGCCAGTAGTATCAGACGACGGGACAGGGGGACCGTCGGGGGCTACACCTTC. Protein: CASSIRRRDRGTVGGYTF. The rearrangement joins TRBV19 to TRBJ1-2; TRBD1 agrees at 11 bases. The CDR3 has 18 residues. V shed 3 bases and J 8 bases; nucleotides not matched to a gene: 17. The V gene's germline CDR1 is LNHDA and CDR2 SQIVND (reference sequence). Based on the CDR3 plus reference TRBV19 and TRBJ1-2, the full variable domain is DGGITQSPKYLFRKEGQNVTLSCEQNLNHDAMYWYRQDPGQGLRLIYYSQIVNDFQKGDIAEGYSVSREKKESFPLTVTSAQKNPTAFYLCASSIRRRDRGTVGGYTFGSGTRLTVV.

V and J are TRBV5-4 and TRBJ2-2; 14 positions match TRBD2. V was pared by 4 bases and J by 7 bases, with 12 bases of the junction left unmatched. The CDR3 is made up of 18 amino acids. Germline CDR1 is SGHNT and CDR2 is YYREEE (reference sequence). CDR3 protein: CASSTNIGLAGGHGELFF. In nucleotides, the CDR3 is TGTGCCAGCAGCACGAATATAGGACTAGCGGGGGGCCACGGGGAGCTGTTTTTT.

The gene calls are TRBV7-9 and TRBJ1-2; D perhaps matches TRBD1 (6 bases). V lost 4 bases to trimming and J lost 5 bases, with 26 bases between them. Germline V CDR1 and CDR2: SEHNR, FQNEAQ (reference sequence). The CDR3 runs to 18 residues. CDR3 in DNA: TGTGCCAGCAGCTCTAGGGCAGGGGCTCCCCTGATCCATTATGGCTACACCTTC. Amino acids: CASSSRAGAPLIHYGYTF.

This rearrangement joins TRBV10-1 to TRBJ2-2, with D perhaps TRBD2 (5 bases). The V end was cut by 4 bases, the J end by 3 bases, with 9 bases between. The CDR3 extends over 14 amino acids. The germline V gene has CDR1 WNHNN and CDR2 SYGVQD (reference sequence). CDR3 coding DNA: TGCGCCAGCAGTGCTTGGGGAGACACCGGGGAGCTGTTTTTT. Its protein product is CASSAWGDTGELFF.

The V call is TRBV7-9, the J call TRBJ1-2, with D perhaps TRBD1 (5 bases). CDR3 size: 13 residues. The V end lost 1 base, the J end lost 8 bases, and 11 bases lay between the germline ends. Germline-derived CDR1 and CDR2 are SEHNR and FQNEAQ (reference sequence). The CDR3 DNA follows: TGTGCCAGCAGCTTAGATCGCCAGGGAGGCTACACCTTC. This encodes CASSLDRQGGYTF.

This clone was recorded only once. This rearrangement joins TRBV5-6 to TRBJ2-5; tentative D call: TRBD1 (5 bases). Germline V lookup: CDR1 SGHDT, CDR2 YYEEEE. V dropped 2 bases and J dropped 4 bases, with 15 bases sitting between them. The CDR3 length is 15 residues. CDR3: CASSFRFDRLETQYF. The CDR3 bases are TGTGCCAGCAGCTTTAGATTCGACAGATTAGAGACCCAGTACTTC.

The chain uses TRBV11-2 and TRBJ2-5; D remains unclear. Trimming pared 7 bases from V and 4 bases from J, leaving 13 bases between. CDR1 and CDR2 from the germline V gene are SGHAT and FQNNGV. This CDR3 is 13 amino acids long. CDR3 DNA sequence: TGTGCCAGCAAAAGAGATGGTGTAGAGACCCAGTACTTC. As protein: CASKRDGVETQYF.

The rearrangement joins TRBV5-4 to TRBJ1-4; possible D gene TRBD1, 5 bases. The V and J ends lost 2 bases and 8 bases respectively, with 16 bases between them. CDR1 is SGHNT, CDR2 YYREEE, per germline (reference sequence). The CDR3 length is 15 residues. CDR3 protein: CASSFGSQGQEKLFF. DNA of the CDR3: TGTGCCAGCAGCTTTGGTAGTCAGGGTCAAGAAAAACTGTTTTTT.

The chain combines TRBV7-9 with TRBJ1-1, with 8 bases fitting TRBD1. Germline CDR1 is SEHNR and CDR2 is FQNEAQ (reference sequence). The trim removed 5 bases at V and 6 bases at J, leaving 11 bases unmatched. The CDR3 length is 15 residues. CDR3 sequence reads: CASSAMQGALAEAFF. The CDR3 DNA reads as TGTGCCAGCAGCGCGATGCAGGGGGCTTTAGCTGAAGCTTTCTTT.

This clone is a singleton in its sample. The V gene is TRBV28, the J gene TRBJ2-7; no reliable D call. Trimming pared 6 bases from V and 3 bases from J, leaving 15 bases between. The germline gives CDR1 MDHEN, CDR2 SYDVKM. The CDR3 is made up of 14 amino acids. CDR3 in DNA: TGTGCCAGCAGACCCCCGGTAATCAACTACGAGCAGTACTTC. Amino acids: CASRPPVINYEQYF. The full variable domain, in which reference TRBV28 and TRBJ2-7 provide the parts outside the CDR3, is DVKVTQSSRYLVKRTGEKVFLECVQDMDHENMFWYRQDPGLGLRLIYFSYDVKMKEKGDIPEGYSVSREKKERFSLILESASTNQTSMYLCASRPPVINYEQYFGPGTRLTVT.

The chain couples TRBV11-2 to TRBJ2-7, with D unclear. The length of the CDR3 is 11 residues. Germline CDR1 SGHAT, CDR2 FQNNGV. Trimming shortened V by 5 bases and J by 6 bases, and 8 bases separated the two germline ends. The CDR3 DNA reads as TGTGCCAGCAGCACTCGTAGCGAGCAGTACTTC. As protein: CASSTRSEQYF.

The rearrangement uses TRBV19 and TRBJ2-2; tentative D call: TRBD2 (5 bases). V was shortened by 6 bases and J by 0 bases, with 8 bases between the two germline ends. Germline V CDR1 and CDR2: LNHDA, SQIVND (reference sequence). This CDR3 has 14 residues. In DNA form, the CDR3 reads TGTGCCAGTAGGTGGCGGGCGAACACCGGGGAGCTGTTTTTT. Its protein product is CASRWRANTGELFF.

The CDR3 protein is CASSFPGLAGNEQFF. The CDR3 DNA reads as TGTGCCAGCAGCTTTCCGGGACTAGCGGGGAATGAGCAGTTCTTC. This rearrangement joins TRBV5-4 to TRBJ2-1; TRBD2 agrees at 13 bases. Germline lookup yields CDR1 SGHNT and CDR2 YYREEE (reference sequence). V dropped 2 bases and J dropped 7; count of bases not matched to a gene: 3. The CDR3 is 15 amino acids. Full variable domain (remainder filled in from reference TRBV5-4 and TRBJ2-1): ETGVTQSPTHLIKTRGQQVTLRCSSQSGHNTVSWYQQALGQGPQFIFQYYREEENGRGNFPPRFSGLQFPNYSSELNVNALELDDSALYLCASSFPGLAGNEQFFGPGTRLTVL.